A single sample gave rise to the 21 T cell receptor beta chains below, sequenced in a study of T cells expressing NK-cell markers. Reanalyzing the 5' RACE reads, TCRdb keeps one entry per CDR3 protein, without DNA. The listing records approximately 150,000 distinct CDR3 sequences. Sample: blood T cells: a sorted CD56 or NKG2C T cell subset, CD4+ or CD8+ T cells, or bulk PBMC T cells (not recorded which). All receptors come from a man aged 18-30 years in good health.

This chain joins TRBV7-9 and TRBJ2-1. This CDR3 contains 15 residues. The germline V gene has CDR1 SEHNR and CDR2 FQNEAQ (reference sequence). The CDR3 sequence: CASSSDSSSYNEQFF.

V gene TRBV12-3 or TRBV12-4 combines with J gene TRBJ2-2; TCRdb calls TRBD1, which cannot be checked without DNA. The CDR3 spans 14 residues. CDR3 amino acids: CASAEGASTGELFF.

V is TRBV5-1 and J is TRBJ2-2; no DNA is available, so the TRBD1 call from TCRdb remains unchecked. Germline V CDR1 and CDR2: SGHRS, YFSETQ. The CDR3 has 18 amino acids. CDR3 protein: CASSLMPRDRANTGELFF.

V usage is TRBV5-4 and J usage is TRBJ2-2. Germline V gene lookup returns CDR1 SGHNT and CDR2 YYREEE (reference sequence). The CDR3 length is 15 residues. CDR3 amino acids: CASSPEWGNTGELFF.

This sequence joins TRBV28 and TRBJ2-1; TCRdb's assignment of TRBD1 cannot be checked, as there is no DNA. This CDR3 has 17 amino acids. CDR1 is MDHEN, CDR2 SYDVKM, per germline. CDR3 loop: CASRTRDGSPSYNEQFF.

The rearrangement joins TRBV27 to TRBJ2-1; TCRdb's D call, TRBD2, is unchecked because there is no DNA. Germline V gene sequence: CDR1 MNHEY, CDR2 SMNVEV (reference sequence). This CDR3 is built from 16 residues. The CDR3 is CASSPLFSGSGDEQFF.

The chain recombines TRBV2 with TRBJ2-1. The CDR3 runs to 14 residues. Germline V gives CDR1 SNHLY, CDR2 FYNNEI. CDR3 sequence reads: CASSSGDSYNEQFF.

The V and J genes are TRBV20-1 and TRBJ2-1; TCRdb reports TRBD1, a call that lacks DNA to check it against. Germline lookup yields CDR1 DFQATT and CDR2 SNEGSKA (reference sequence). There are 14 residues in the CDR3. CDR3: CSAFTPSLIYEQFF.

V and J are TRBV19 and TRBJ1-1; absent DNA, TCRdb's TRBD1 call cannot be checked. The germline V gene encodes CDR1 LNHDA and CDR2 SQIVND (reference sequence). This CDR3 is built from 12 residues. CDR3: CASRDRVTEAFF. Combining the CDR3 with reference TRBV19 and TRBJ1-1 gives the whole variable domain DGGITQSPKYLFRKEGQNVTLSCEQNLNHDAMYWYRQDPGQGLRLIYYSQIVNDFQKGDIAEGYSVSREKKESFPLTVTSAQKNPTAFYLCASRDRVTEAFFGQGTRLTVV.

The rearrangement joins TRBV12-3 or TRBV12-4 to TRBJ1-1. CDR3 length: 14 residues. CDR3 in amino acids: CASSLEGMNTEAFF.

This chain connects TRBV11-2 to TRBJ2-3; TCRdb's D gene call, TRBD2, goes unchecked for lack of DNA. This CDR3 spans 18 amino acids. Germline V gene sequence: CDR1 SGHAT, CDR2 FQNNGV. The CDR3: CASSFGSGRALDTDTQYF.

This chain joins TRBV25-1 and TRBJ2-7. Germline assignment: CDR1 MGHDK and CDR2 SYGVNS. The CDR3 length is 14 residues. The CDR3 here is CASSERVGIDEQYF.

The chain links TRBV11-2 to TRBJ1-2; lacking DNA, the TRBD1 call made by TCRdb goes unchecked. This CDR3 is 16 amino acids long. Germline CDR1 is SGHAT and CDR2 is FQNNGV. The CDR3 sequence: CASSLGRTGFEDGYTF.

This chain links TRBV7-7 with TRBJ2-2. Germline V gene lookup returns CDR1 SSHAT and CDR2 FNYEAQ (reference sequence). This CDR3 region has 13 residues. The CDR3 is CASSLGWTGELFF.

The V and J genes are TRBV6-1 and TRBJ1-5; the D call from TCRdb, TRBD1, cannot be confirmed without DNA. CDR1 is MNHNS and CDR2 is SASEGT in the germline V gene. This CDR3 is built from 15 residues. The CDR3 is CASSQTGVSNQPQHF.

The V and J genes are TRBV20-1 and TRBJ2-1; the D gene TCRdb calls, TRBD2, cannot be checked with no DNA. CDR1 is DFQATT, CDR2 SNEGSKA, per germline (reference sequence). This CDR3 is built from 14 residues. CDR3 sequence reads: CSPSGRASYNEQFF.

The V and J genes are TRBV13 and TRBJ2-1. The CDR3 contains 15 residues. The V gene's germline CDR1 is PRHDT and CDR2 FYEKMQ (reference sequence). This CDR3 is CASSLGLAAHNEQFF.

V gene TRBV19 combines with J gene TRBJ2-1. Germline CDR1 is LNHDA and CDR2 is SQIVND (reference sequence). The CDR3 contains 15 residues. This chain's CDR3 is CASSSDGDYYNEQFF.

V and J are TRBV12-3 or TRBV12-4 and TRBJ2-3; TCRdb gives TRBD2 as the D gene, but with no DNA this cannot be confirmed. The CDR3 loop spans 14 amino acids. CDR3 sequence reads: CASRASGTTDTQYF.

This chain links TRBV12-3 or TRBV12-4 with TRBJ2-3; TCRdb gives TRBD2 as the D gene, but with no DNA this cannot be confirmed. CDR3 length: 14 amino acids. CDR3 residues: CASRLGLKTDTQYF.

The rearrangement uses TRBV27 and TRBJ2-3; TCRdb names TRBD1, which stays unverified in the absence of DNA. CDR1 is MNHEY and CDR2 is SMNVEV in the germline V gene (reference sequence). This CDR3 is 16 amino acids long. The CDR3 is CASSTIGTESADTQYF.